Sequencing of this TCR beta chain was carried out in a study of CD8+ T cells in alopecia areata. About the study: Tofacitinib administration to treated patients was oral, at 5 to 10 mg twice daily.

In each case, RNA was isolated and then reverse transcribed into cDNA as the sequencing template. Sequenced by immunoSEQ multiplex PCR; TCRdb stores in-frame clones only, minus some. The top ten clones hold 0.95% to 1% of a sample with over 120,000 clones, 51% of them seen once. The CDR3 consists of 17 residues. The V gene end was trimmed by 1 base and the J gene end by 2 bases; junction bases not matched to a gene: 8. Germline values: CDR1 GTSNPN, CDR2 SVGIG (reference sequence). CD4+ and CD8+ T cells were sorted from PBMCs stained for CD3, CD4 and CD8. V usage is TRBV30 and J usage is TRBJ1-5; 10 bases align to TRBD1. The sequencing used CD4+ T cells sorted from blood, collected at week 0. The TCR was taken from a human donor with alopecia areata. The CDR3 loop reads CAWSARDRGYGNQPQHF. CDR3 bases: TGTGCCTGGAGTGCCAGGGACAGGGGATATGGCAATCAGCCCCAGCATTTT.